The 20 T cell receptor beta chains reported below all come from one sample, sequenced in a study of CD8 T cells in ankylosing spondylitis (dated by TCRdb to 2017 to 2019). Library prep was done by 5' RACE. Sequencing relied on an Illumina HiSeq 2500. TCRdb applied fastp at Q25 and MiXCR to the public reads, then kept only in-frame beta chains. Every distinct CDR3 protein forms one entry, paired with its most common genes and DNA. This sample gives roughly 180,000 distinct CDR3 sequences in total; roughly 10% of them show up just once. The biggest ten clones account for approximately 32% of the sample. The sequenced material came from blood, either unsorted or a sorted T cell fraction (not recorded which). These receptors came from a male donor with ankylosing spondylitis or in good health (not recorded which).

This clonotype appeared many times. In DNA, the CDR3 is TGCGCCAGCAGCCAAGGACCTGCTTACCCTAACGAGCAGTACTTC. As protein: CASSQGPAYPNEQYF. J is TRBJ2-7 and V is TRBV4-1; D not resolved. V lost 1 base and J lost 5, with 15 bases in between. Germline CDR1 reads MGHRA; CDR2 reads YSYEKL. This CDR3 contains 15 residues.

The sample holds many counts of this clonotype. The CDR3 DNA sequence: TGTGCCAGCAACCTGAAAAGGGACAACTACGAGCAGTACTTC. This encodes CASNLKRDNYEQYF. The chain combines TRBV25-1 with TRBJ2-7; D may be TRBD1 (6 bases). CDR3 length equals 14 residues. Germline V lookup: CDR1 MGHDK, CDR2 SYGVNS. Trimming removed 7 bases from V and 3 bases from J, with 16 bases in between.

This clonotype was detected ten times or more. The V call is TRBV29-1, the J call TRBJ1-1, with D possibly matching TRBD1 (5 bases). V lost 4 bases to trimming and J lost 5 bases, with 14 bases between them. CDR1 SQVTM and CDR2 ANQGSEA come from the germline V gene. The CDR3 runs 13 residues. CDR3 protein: CSVVELGGTEAFF. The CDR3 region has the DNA TGCAGCGTTGTAGAGCTCGGGGGAACTGAAGCTTTCTTT. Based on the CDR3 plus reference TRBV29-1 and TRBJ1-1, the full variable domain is SAVISQKPSRDICQRGTSLTIQCQVDSQVTMMFWYRQQPGQSLTLIATANQGSEATYESGFVIDKFPISRPNLTFSTLTVSNMSPEDSSIYLCSVVELGGTEAFFGQGTRLTVV.

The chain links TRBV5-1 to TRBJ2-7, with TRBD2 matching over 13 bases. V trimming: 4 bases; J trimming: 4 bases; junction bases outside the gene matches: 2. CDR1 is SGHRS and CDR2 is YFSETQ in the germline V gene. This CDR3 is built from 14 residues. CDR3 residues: CASSKGLAGYEQYF. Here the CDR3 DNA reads TGCGCCAGCAGCAAGGGACTAGCGGGGTACGAGCAGTACTTC.

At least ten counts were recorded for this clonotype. The CDR3: CATSRDLAGEGDSPLHF. The CDR3 DNA is TGTGCCACCAGCAGAGATCTGGCAGGGGAAGGAGATTCACCCCTCCACTTT. This sequence joins TRBV15 and TRBJ1-6; tentatively, D is TRBD1 (6 bases). The ends were cut back, 0 bases at V and 8 bases at J, with 17 bases in the middle. The CDR3 length is 17 residues. Germline-derived CDR1 and CDR2 are LNHNV and YYDKDF (reference sequence).

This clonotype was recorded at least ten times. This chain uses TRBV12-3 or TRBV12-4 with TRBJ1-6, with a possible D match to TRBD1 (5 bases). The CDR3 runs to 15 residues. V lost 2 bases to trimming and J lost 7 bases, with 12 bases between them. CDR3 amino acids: CASSLSQGVNSPLHF. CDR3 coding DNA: TGTGCCAGCAGTTTAAGCCAGGGCGTCAATTCACCCCTCCACTTT.

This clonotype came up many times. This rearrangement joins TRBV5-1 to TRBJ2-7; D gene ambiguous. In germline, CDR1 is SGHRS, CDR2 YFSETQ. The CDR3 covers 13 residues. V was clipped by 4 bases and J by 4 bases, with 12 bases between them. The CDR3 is CASSVALLYEQYF. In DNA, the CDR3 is TGCGCCAGCAGCGTAGCCCTACTGTACGAGCAGTACTTC. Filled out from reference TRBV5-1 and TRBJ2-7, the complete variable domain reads KAGVTQTPRYLIKTRGQQVTLSCSPISGHRSVSWYQQTPGQGLQFLFEYFSETQRNKGNFPGRFSGRQFSNSRSEMNVSTLELGDSALYLCASSVALLYEQYFGPGTRLTVT.

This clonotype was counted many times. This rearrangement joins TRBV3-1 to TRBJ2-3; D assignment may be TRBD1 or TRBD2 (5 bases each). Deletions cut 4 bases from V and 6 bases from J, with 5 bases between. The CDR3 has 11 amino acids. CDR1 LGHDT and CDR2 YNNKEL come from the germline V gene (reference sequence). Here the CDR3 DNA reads TGTGCCAGCAGCCGGGGGGATACGCAGTATTTT. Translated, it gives CASSRGDTQYF.

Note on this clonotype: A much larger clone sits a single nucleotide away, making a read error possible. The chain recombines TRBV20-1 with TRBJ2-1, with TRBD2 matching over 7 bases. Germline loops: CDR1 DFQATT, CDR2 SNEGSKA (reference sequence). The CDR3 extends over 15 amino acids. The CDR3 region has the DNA TGCTGTGCTAGAGTTGTGGGGGACTATCTTGATGAGCAGTTCTTC. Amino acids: CCARVVGDYLDEQFF.

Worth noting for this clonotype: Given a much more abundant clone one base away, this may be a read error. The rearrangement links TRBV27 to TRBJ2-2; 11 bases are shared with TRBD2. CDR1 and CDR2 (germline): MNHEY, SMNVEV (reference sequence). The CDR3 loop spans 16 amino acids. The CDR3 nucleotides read TGTGCCAGCAGTTTAAGGAAACTAGCGGGAGCCGGGGAGCCGTTTTTT. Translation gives CASSLRKLAGAGEPFF.

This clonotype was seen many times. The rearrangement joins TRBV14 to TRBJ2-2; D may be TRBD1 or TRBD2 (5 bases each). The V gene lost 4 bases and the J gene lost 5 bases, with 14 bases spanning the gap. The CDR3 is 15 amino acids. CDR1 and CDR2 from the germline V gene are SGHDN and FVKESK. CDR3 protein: CASSPLPRGTGELFF. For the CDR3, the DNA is TGTGCCAGCAGCCCCCTCCCGAGGGGAACCGGGGAGCTGTTTTTT.

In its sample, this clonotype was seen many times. The CDR3 loop is CASSLVKSGGELFF. The CDR3 region has the DNA TGCGCCAGCAGCTTGGTCAAGTCGGGCGGGGAGCTGTTTTTT. The chain joins TRBV5-1 to TRBJ2-2, with D hard to call. The CDR3 totals 14 residues. The germline gives CDR1 SGHRS, CDR2 YFSETQ. Between the trimmed V and J ends, which lost 0 bases and 7 bases, there was a span of 10 bases.

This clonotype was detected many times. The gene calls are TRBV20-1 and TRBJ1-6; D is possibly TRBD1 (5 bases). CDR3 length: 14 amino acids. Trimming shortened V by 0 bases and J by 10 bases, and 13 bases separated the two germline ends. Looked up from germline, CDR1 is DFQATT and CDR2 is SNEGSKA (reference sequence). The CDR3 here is CSARDLRAGSPLHF. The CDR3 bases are TGCAGTGCTAGAGATTTACGGGCAGGGTCACCCCTCCACTTT.

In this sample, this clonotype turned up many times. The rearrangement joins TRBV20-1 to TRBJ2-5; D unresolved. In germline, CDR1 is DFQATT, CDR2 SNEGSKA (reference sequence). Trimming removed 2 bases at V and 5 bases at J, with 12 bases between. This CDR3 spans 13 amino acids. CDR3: CSARTAPEETQYF. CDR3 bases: TGCAGTGCTAGAACAGCTCCGGAGGAGACCCAGTACTTC.

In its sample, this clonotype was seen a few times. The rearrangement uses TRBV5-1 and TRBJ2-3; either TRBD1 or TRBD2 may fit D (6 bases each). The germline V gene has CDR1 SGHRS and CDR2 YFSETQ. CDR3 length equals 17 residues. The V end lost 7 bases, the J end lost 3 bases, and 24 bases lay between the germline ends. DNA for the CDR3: TGCGCCAGCCAGCTTTTAGGGGGAGGAGTGAGGACAGATACGCAGTATTTT. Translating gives CASQLLGGGVRTDTQYF. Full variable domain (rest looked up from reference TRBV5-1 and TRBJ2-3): KAGVTQTPRYLIKTRGQQVTLSCSPISGHRSVSWYQQTPGQGLQFLFEYFSETQRNKGNFPGRFSGRQFSNSRSEMNVSTLELGDSALYLCASQLLGGGVRTDTQYFGPGTRLTVL.

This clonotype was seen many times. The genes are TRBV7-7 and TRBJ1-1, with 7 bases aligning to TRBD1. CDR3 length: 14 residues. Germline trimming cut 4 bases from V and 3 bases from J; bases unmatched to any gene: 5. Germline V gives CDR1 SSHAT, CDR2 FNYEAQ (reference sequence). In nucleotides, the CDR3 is TGTGCCAGCAGCTCAGGGGGTTTGCACACTGAAGCTTTCTTT. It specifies CASSSGGLHTEAFF.

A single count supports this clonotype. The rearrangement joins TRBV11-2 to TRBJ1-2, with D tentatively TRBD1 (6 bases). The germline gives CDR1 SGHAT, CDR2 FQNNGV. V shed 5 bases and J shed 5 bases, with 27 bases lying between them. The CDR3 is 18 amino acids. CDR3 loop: CASSPIRSKGTPLYGYTF. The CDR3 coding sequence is TGTGCCAGCAGCCCCATCAGGAGTAAGGGGACACCACTATATGGCTACACCTTC.

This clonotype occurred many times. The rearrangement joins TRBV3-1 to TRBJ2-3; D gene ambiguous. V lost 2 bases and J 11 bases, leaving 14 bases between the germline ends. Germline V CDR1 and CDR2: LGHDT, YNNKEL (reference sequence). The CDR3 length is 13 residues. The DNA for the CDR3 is TGTGCCAGCAGCCAACCCGGCAGGTGGGAGCAGTATTTT. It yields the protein CASSQPGRWEQYF.

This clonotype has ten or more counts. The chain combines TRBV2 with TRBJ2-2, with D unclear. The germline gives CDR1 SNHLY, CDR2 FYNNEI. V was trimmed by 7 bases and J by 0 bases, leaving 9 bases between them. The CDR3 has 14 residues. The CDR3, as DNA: TGTGCCAGCACCGCGATCCCGAACACCGGGGAGCTGTTTTTT. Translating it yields CASTAIPNTGELFF.

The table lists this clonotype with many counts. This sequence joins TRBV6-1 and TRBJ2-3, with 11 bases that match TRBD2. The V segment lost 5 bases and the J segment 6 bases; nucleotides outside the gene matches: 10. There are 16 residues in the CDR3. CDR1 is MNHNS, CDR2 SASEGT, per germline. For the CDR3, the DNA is TGTGCCAGCAGTACCCTTAGCGGGGGGGCCATTGATACGCAGTATTTT. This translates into CASSTLSGGAIDTQYF.